The 14 T cell receptor beta chains below come from one sample, sequenced in a study of T cell responses to AZD1222 COVID-19 vaccine. Clones were read by immunoSEQ multiplex PCR, and TCRdb kept only the in-frame ones, dropping some. The sample yields around 95,000 clones, just under 90% seen once. Sample: peripheral blood, taken on day 0 of AZD1222 vaccination. These receptors all come from an adult in good health.

This chain links TRBV7-8 with TRBJ2-1; 8 positions match TRBD2. The V gene end was trimmed by 4 bases and the J gene end by 8 bases; junction bases not matched to a gene: 1. The CDR3 has 12 residues. The V gene's germline CDR1 is SGHVS and CDR2 FQNEAQ. CDR3 bases: TGTGCCAGCAGCTCAGCGGGGGATGAGCAGTTCTTC. This encodes CASSSAGDEQFF.

The rearrangement uses TRBV2 and TRBJ1-5; the D is unclear. The V end was cut by 0 bases, the J end by 10 bases, with 10 bases between. This CDR3 region has 13 residues. Germline assignment: CDR1 SNHLY and CDR2 FYNNEI. The CDR3, as DNA: TGTGCCAGCAGTGAAGCCCCTGGTTTACCCCAGCATTTT. Translated: CASSEAPGLPQHF.

The J gene is TRBJ2-7, the V gene TRBV27, with 11 bases matching TRBD1. After removal of 2 bases from V and 5 bases from J, the junction contained 2 bases not matched to a gene. The CDR3 consists of 14 residues. CDR1 and CDR2 from the germline V gene are MNHEY and SMNVEV (reference sequence). The CDR3 DNA sequence: TGTGCCAGCAGTTTAAGGACAGGGGGCGACGAGCAGTACTTC. Its protein product is CASSLRTGGDEQYF.

CDR3 in DNA: TGCGCCAGCAGCCAACCCGGGGGCAACAATGAGCAGTTCTTC. It encodes CASSQPGGNNEQFF. The rearrangement uses TRBV4-3 and TRBJ2-1, with D tentatively TRBD1 or TRBD2 (6 bases each). CDR3 length: 14 residues. Per germline, CDR1 LGHNA and CDR2 YSLEER. Trimming shortened V by 2 bases and J by 5 bases, and 10 bases separated the two germline ends.

The CDR3 DNA reads TGTGCCAGCAGTTCCCTACCCATCTCGGGGGAGCTGTTTTTT. Translating gives CASSSLPISGELFF. The chain employs TRBV6-2 or TRBV6-3 and TRBJ2-2; D gene ambiguous. From germline, CDR1 is MNHEY and CDR2 SVGEGT. Trimming cost V 4 bases and J 8 bases, with 14 bases left between them. The CDR3 contains 14 residues.

The rearrangement links TRBV18 to TRBJ1-1, with a weak D call TRBD1 (5 bases). This CDR3 is built from 13 residues. Germline CDR1 KGHSH, CDR2 LQKENI. Deletions cut 8 bases from V and 3 bases from J, with 13 bases between. The CDR3 loop is CASTRDRHTEAFF. The CDR3 DNA reads as TGTGCCAGCACTCGAGACAGACACACTGAAGCTTTCTTT. The variable domain in full, completed from reference TRBV18 and TRBJ1-1, reads NAGVMQNPRHLVRRRGQEARLRCSPMKGHSHVYWYRQLPEEGLKFMVYLQKENIIDESGMPKERFSAEFPKEGPSILRIQQVVRGDSAAYFCASTRDRHTEAFFGQGTRLTVV.

This rearrangement joins TRBV4-3 to TRBJ2-2; TRBD2 matches at 11 bases. CDR1 and CDR2 (germline): LGHNA, YSLEER. The CDR3 contains 17 residues. The junction had 5 bases not matched to a gene; V was cut back by 5 bases and J by 0 bases. This chain's CDR3 is CASSIAGGLTNTGELFF. CDR3 DNA: TGCGCCAGCAGCATAGCGGGAGGGCTGACGAACACCGGGGAGCTGTTTTTT.

The chain uses TRBV5-1 and TRBJ2-5; D is unclear. The CDR3 has 14 residues. The V end was cut by 5 bases, the J end by 4 bases, with 15 bases between. CDR1 SGHRS and CDR2 YFSETQ come from the germline V gene. CDR3 sequence: CASSIGWTGETQYF. CDR3 coding DNA: TGCGCCAGCAGTATTGGCTGGACGGGAGAGACCCAGTACTTC.

The rearrangement uses TRBV7-9 and TRBJ1-1, with no clear D. The CDR3 totals 12 residues. Germline CDR1 SEHNR, CDR2 FQNEAQ (reference sequence). Trimming removed 5 bases at V and 6 bases at J, with 10 bases between. The CDR3: CASSNRQPEAFF. CDR3 nucleotide sequence: TGTGCCAGCAGCAATCGACAACCTGAAGCTTTCTTT.

This clone was counted between two and nine times. V usage is TRBV27 and J usage is TRBJ1-6; unclear D gene. The length of the CDR3 is 15 residues. V gave up 6 bases and J gave up 5 bases, with 14 bases separating them. Germline V lookup: CDR1 MNHEY, CDR2 SMNVEV (reference sequence). CDR3 amino acids: CASRLNQVNNSPLHF. DNA for the CDR3: TGTGCCAGCAGACTCAATCAGGTTAATAATTCACCCCTCCACTTT.

The chain links TRBV9 to TRBJ2-5; D is unclear. This CDR3 is 14 amino acids long. Germline-derived CDR1 and CDR2 are SGDLS and YYNGEE. Trimming shortened V by 4 bases and J by 2 bases, and 12 bases separated the two germline ends. The CDR3 DNA reads TGTGCCAGCAGCCCACCCCTTCCTCAAGAGACCCAGTACTTC. It codes for CASSPPLPQETQYF.

The gene calls are TRBV7-2 and TRBJ2-7; the D is unclear. The CDR3 consists of 16 residues. Deletions cut 1 base from V and 0 bases from J, with 13 bases between. CDR1 is SGHTA, CDR2 FQGNSA, per germline. The CDR3 protein is CASSLVPDPSSYEQYF. CDR3 in DNA: TGTGCCAGCAGCTTAGTACCGGACCCTTCCTCCTACGAGCAGTACTTC.

The chain joins TRBV12-3 or TRBV12-4 to TRBJ1-1; D gene ambiguous. The V and J ends lost 3 bases and 3 bases respectively, with 8 bases between them. CDR3 size: 13 residues. CDR3 loop: CASSFVGDTEAFF. CDR3 DNA sequence: TGTGCCAGCAGTTTTGTGGGCGACACTGAAGCTTTCTTT.

The gene calls are TRBV12-3 or TRBV12-4 and TRBJ1-2, with D possibly matching TRBD1 (5 bases). CDR3 length: 13 residues. V was cut by 1 base and J by 8 bases, with 11 bases left in between. The DNA of the CDR3 is TGTGCCAGCAGTTTAGATGCAGGGTACGGCTACACCTTC. Its translation: CASSLDAGYGYTF.